Each of the 27 T cell receptor beta chains below was sequenced from the same sample in a study of PD-L1 blockade in urothelial cancer. Time point denoted: peripheral blood 6 weeks after treatment start. The table came from immunoSEQ multiplex PCR; TCRdb's copy has only in-frame clones and leaves some out. The sample yields about 30,000 clones, 80% to 90% seen once. The sequences come from PBMCs, collected around atezolizumab (anti-PD-L1) treatment. Every receptor here comes from an elderly man with urothelial cancer.

The gene calls are TRBV19 and TRBJ2-1; TRBD2 might be the D (6 bases). The germline CDR1 and CDR2 sequences are LNHDA and SQIVND (reference sequence). This CDR3 contains 17 residues. Trimming took off 5 bases at V and 7 bases at J, with 24 bases between the two ends. CDR3 sequence: CASSPISGTSYKNEQFF. CDR3 coding DNA: TGTGCCAGTAGTCCTATTTCCGGGACTTCCTATAAGAATGAGCAGTTCTTC.

The CDR3 loop is CASSSGTGRSSYEQYF. For the CDR3, the DNA is TGCGCCAGCAGCTCGGGGACAGGAAGGAGCTCCTACGAGCAGTACTTC. The gene calls are TRBV5-1 and TRBJ2-7; TRBD1 agrees at 8 bases. V lost 3 bases to trimming and J lost 0 bases; unmatched junction nucleotides: 8. This CDR3 contains 16 residues. Germline CDR1 is SGHRS and CDR2 is YFSETQ.

The CDR3 DNA reads TGTGCCAGCAGCCGGCAACAGGGCTCTTCGGGCTACGAGCAGTACTTC. This codes for CASSRQQGSSGYEQYF. The rearrangement links TRBV27 to TRBJ2-7; weak D call: TRBD1 (6 bases). CDR1 is MNHEY, CDR2 SMNVEV, per germline (reference sequence). Trimming removed 6 bases from V and 3 bases from J, with 21 bases in between. The CDR3 is 16 residues long.

The chain employs TRBV6-1 and TRBJ2-7; TRBD2 matches 9 bases. Germline trimming cut 2 bases from V and 4 bases from J; bases unmatched to any gene: 3. The CDR3 loop spans 14 amino acids. The germline CDR1 and CDR2 sequences are MNHNS and SASEGT. The CDR3 region is CASSELAGFYEQYF. DNA of the CDR3: TGTGCCAGCAGTGAACTAGCGGGATTTTACGAGCAGTACTTC.

This sequence joins TRBV9 and TRBJ2-7, with D maybe TRBD2 (6 bases). Trimming removed 0 bases at V and 0 bases at J, with 10 bases between. Germline CDR1 and CDR2: SGDLS and YYNGEE. This CDR3 is built from 15 residues. The CDR3 sequence: CASSVGGIGSYEQYF. The DNA of the CDR3 is TGTGCCAGCAGCGTAGGCGGGATCGGCTCCTACGAGCAGTACTTC.

The J gene is TRBJ2-1, the V gene TRBV5-1, with D possibly being TRBD2 (6 bases). Germline V gives CDR1 SGHRS, CDR2 YFSETQ. With 3 bases removed from V and 8 bases from J, the gap between germline ends came to 15 bases. The CDR3 runs 14 residues. Here the CDR3 DNA reads TGCGCCAGCAGCTCCTCGACTAGGAAGTATGAGCAGTTCTTC. Translation gives CASSSSTRKYEQFF.

The chain joins TRBV6-6 to TRBJ2-1; a possible D gene is TRBD2 (6 bases). Trimming cost V 6 bases and J 11 bases, with 14 bases left between them. This CDR3 spans 12 amino acids. Germline V gene data show CDR1 as MNHNY and CDR2 as SVGAGI (reference sequence). CDR3 sequence reads: CASSGSMEKQFF. CDR3 bases: TGTGCCAGCAGCGGGAGTATGGAGAAGCAGTTCTTC.

This chain links TRBV5-1 with TRBJ1-1; D unresolved. V was pared by 2 bases and J by 1 base, with 9 bases between. This CDR3 contains 14 residues. Germline V CDR1 and CDR2: SGHRS, YFSETQ. CDR3 coding DNA: TGCGCCAGCAGCTTTATTGGCTCGAACACTGAAGCTTTCTTT. Its translation: CASSFIGSNTEAFF.

The J gene is TRBJ2-4, the V gene TRBV18, with 15 bases identical to TRBD2. J gave up 0 bases and V 3 bases, and 9 bases lay outside the gene matches. This CDR3 has 20 amino acids. CDR1 and CDR2 from the germline V gene are KGHSH and LQKENI. CDR3 coding DNA: TGTGCCAGCTCACCCCCCGGACTAGCGGGAGGGGGACTAGCCAAAAACATTCAGTACTTC. Translated: CASSPPGLAGGGLAKNIQYF.

The CDR3 spells CASTAGAGVSTDTQYF. CDR3 coding DNA: TGCGCCAGCACCGCGGGGGCTGGGGTTAGCACAGATACGCAGTATTTT. This chain links TRBV5-1 with TRBJ2-3, with D possibly matching TRBD2 (7 bases). The germline gives CDR1 SGHRS, CDR2 YFSETQ. The germline V and J ends were trimmed by 6 bases and 0 bases, with 17 bases remaining between them. CDR3 length: 16 amino acids.

The chain combines TRBV5-6 with TRBJ2-1, with D tentatively TRBD2 (7 bases). The CDR3 extends over 16 amino acids. Germline lookup yields CDR1 SGHDT and CDR2 YYEEEE. The V end was cut by 0 bases, the J end by 1 base, with 11 bases between. The CDR3 reads CASSLVGGGSYNEQFF. The CDR3 coding sequence is TGTGCCAGCAGCTTGGTAGGGGGGGGATCCTACAATGAGCAGTTCTTC.

This clone has just one count. The chain has TRBV5-4 and TRBJ2-1; 10 bases agree with TRBD1. Germline assignment: CDR1 SGHNT and CDR2 YYREEE (reference sequence). The V gene end was trimmed by 4 bases and the J gene end by 7 bases; junction bases not matched to a gene: 8. The CDR3 has 15 amino acids. In DNA form, the CDR3 reads TGTGCCAGCAGCCTCGCGGGACAGGGGAGGAATGAGCAGTTCTTC. Translating gives CASSLAGQGRNEQFF.

The V call is TRBV5-1, the J call TRBJ2-3; tentatively, D is TRBD1 (6 bases). The CDR3 spans 14 residues. Trimming took 3 bases from V and 0 from J, leaving 8 bases between them. Germline CDR1 reads SGHRS; CDR2 reads YFSETQ. The CDR3 here is CASSSGQSTDTQYF. In DNA form, the CDR3 reads TGCGCCAGCAGCTCTGGACAGAGCACAGATACGCAGTATTTT. The variable domain in full, with the rest retrieved from reference TRBV5-1 and TRBJ2-3, is KAGVTQTPRYLIKTRGQQVTLSCSPISGHRSVSWYQQTPGQGLQFLFEYFSETQRNKGNFPGRFSGRQFSNSRSEMNVSTLELGDSALYLCASSSGQSTDTQYFGPGTRLTVL.

The chain joins TRBV5-1 to TRBJ1-5; 8 bases are shared with TRBD1. The CDR3 spans 14 residues. V dropped 0 bases and J dropped 5; count of bases not matched to a gene: 1. Germline CDR1 SGHRS, CDR2 YFSETQ. DNA of the CDR3: TGCGCCAGCAGCTTGGGGACAGGGTATCAGCCCCAGCATTTT. The encoded protein is CASSLGTGYQPQHF.

This clone was seen a few times. The V gene is TRBV6-1, the J gene TRBJ1-3, with TRBD1 identical over 10 bases. Trimming at V came to 4 bases and at J to 3 bases, leaving 6 bases not matched to a gene. This CDR3 is built from 16 residues. CDR1 MNHNS and CDR2 SASEGT come from the germline V gene. The DNA for the CDR3 is TGTGCCAGCAGTGTTGAGGGGACAGGGGTTGGAAACACCATATATTTT. Translated, it gives CASSVEGTGVGNTIYF.

This chain joins TRBV7-2 and TRBJ1-2; 8 bases align to TRBD1. The V segment lost 4 bases and the J segment 7 bases; nucleotides outside the gene matches: 5. CDR1 SGHTA and CDR2 FQGNSA come from the germline V gene. The CDR3 runs to 13 residues. CDR3 residues: CASSSGTGRGYTF. The CDR3 DNA sequence: TGTGCCAGCAGCTCCGGGACAGGCCGTGGCTACACCTTC.

The rearrangement joins TRBV5-4 to TRBJ2-1, with 7 bases identical to TRBD2. The CDR3 has 15 residues. The V gene's germline CDR1 is SGHNT and CDR2 YYREEE (reference sequence). The trim removed 0 bases at V and 0 bases at J, leaving 0 bases unmatched. The CDR3 DNA sequence: TGTGCCAGCAGCTTGGGCGGGAGCTCCTACAATGAGCAGTTCTTC. This gives the protein CASSLGGSSYNEQFF.

This chain links TRBV4-2 with TRBJ2-2; TRBD2 matches 11 bases. The CDR3 runs to 17 residues. Germline trimming cut 0 bases from V and 1 base from J; bases unmatched to any gene: 1. Germline values: CDR1 LGHNA, CDR2 YNFKEQ. The CDR3 reads CASSQDLAGGNTGELFF. The CDR3 DNA reads TGTGCCAGCAGCCAAGATCTAGCGGGAGGGAACACCGGGGAGCTGTTTTTT.

A note on this clone: A junction boundary mismatches the germline segment, possibly from a read error. The CDR3 here is CASSLETVTSGRREHF. DNA of the CDR3: TGTGCCAGCAGCTTAGAGACCGTGACTAGCGGGAGGAGGGAACACTTC. The chain recombines TRBV7-2 with TRBJ2-4; 13 bases are a match to TRBD2. CDR1 and CDR2 (germline): SGHTA, FQGNSA. The CDR3 runs to 16 residues.

The chain carries TRBV14 and TRBJ2-2; a possible D gene is TRBD1 (6 bases). Germline lookup yields CDR1 SGHDN and CDR2 FVKESK. Trimming took off 5 bases at V and 6 bases at J, with 19 bases between the two ends. The CDR3 consists of 16 residues. CDR3 sequence reads: CASSVLSAGVSGELFF. The CDR3 DNA sequence: TGTGCCAGCAGCGTTCTTTCGGCAGGGGTGTCCGGGGAGCTGTTTTTT.

The chain couples TRBV21-1 to TRBJ1-2. TRBV21-1 is labeled a pseudogene. The CDR3 is 14 amino acids. The CDR3 region has the DNA TGTGCCAGCAGCAAAGCGCGGGTATACAATGGCTACACCTTC. Translating gives CASSKARVYNGYTF.

This clone appeared a single time. The CDR3 sequence is CASSAGLDVRSEQFF. The DNA of the CDR3 is TGTGCCAGCAGCGCTGGACTAGACGTCCGCAGTGAGCAGTTCTTC. The chain combines TRBV7-2 with TRBJ2-1; TRBD2 agrees at 7 bases. The CDR3 is 15 amino acids. Germline V gene lookup returns CDR1 SGHTA and CDR2 FQGNSA. V lost 5 bases to trimming and J lost 9 bases; unmatched junction nucleotides: 13.

This chain connects TRBV10-3 to TRBJ2-1, with 7 positions matching TRBD2. CDR1 and CDR2 from the germline V gene are ENHRY and SYGVKD. V lost 0 bases and J lost 0; bases outside the gene matches: 8. The CDR3 length is 18 residues. This CDR3 reads CAISESRGGMSSYNEQFF. The CDR3, as DNA: TGTGCCATCAGTGAGTCGCGCGGGGGAATGAGCTCCTACAATGAGCAGTTCTTC.

The chain couples TRBV30 to TRBJ2-7, with D possibly TRBD1 on 5 matching bases. CDR3 length: 13 residues. Looked up from germline, CDR1 is GTSNPN and CDR2 is SVGIG (reference sequence). The V and J ends lost 0 bases and 5 bases respectively, with 11 bases between them. Written as DNA, the CDR3 is TGTGCCTGGAGTGTAAGGGGCAGCCACGAGCAGTACTTC. The encoded protein is CAWSVRGSHEQYF.

This chain joins TRBV5-8 and TRBJ2-1; weak D call: TRBD2 (5 bases). The CDR3 has 12 amino acids. V dropped 4 bases and J dropped 12 bases, with 14 bases sitting between them. The germline V gene has CDR1 SGHTS and CDR2 YDEGEE. As DNA, the CDR3 is TGTGCCAGCAGCATTAGCGAGACTACGCAGTTCTTC. It encodes CASSISETTQFF. The full variable domain, with the rest looked up from reference TRBV5-8 and TRBJ2-1, is EAGVTQSPTHLIKTRGQQATLRCSPISGHTSVYWYQQALGLGLQFLLWYDEGEERNRGNFPPRFSGRQFPNYSSELNVNALELEDSALYLCASSISETTQFFGPGTRLTVL.

The chain uses TRBV7-2 and TRBJ1-5, with a weak D call TRBD1 (6 bases). The CDR3 extends over 13 amino acids. Per the germline V gene, CDR1 is SGHTA and CDR2 is FQGNSA. The V end was cut by 5 bases, the J end by 4 bases, with 9 bases between. The DNA for the CDR3 is TGTGCCAGCAGCCGACAGGAAAATCAGCCCCAGCATTTT. Translating it yields CASSRQENQPQHF. The entire variable domain, with the rest obtained from reference TRBV7-2 and TRBJ1-5, is as follows: GAGVSQSPSNKVTEKGKDVELRCDPISGHTALYWYRQSLGQGLEFLIYFQGNSAPDKSGLPSDRFSAERTGGSVSTLTIQRTQQEDSAVYLCASSRQENQPQHFGDGTRLSIL.

The chain carries TRBV5-1 and TRBJ2-1; the match to TRBD2 covers 7 bases. The V segment lost 3 bases and the J segment 0 bases; nucleotides outside the gene matches: 6. Germline CDR1 SGHRS, CDR2 YFSETQ. There are 16 residues in the CDR3. The CDR3 region is CASSYPTSHSYNEQFF. CDR3 sequence (DNA): TGCGCCAGCAGCTACCCGACTAGCCACTCCTACAATGAGCAGTTCTTC.